This TCR beta chain was obtained from a study of shared clonotypes between healthy human individuals. The CDR3 has 15 amino acids. Per germline, CDR1 SGHTA and CDR2 FQGTGA. V lost 4 bases, J lost 3 bases, and 3 bases stayed unmatched. Authors' data handling: With immunoSEQ giving junction-only sequences and no quality scores, filtering differed. Repertoires were generated with immunoSEQ multiplex PCR, while TCRdb's copy carries only in-frame clones and drops some. For V, J and clone size, that table is used; D and trimming come from the DNA. The sample holds about 1.4 million clones, roughly 96% seen once.

This rearrangement joins TRBV7-3 to TRBJ2-1, with 10 bases identical to TRBD2. Material: naive CD4+ T cells sorted from blood. Noted subset: CD45RA+ positively selected. The source is a man aged 25-45 years in good health. Written as DNA, the CDR3 is TGTGCCAGCAGCTCGACTAGCGGGTTCTACAATGAGCAGTTCTTC. Its translation: CASSSTSGFYNEQFF.